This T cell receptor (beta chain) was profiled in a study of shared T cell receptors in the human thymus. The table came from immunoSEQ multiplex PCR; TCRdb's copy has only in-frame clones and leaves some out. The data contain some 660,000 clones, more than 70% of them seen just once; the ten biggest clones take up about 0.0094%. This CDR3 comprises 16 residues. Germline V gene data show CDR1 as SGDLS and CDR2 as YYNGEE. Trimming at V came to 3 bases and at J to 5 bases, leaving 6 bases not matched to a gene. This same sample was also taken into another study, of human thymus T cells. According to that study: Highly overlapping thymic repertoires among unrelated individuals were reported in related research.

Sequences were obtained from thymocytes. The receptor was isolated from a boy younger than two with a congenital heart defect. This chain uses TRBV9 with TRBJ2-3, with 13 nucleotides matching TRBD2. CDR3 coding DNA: TGTGCCAGCAGCGAACTAGCGGGAGGGCCGAGAGATACGCAGTATTTT. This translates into CASSELAGGPRDTQYF. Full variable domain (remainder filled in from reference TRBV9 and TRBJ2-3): DSGVTQTPKHLITATGQRVTLRCSPRSGDLSVYWYQQSLDQGLQFLIQYYNGEERAKGNILERFSAQQFPDLHSELNLSSLELGDSALYFCASSELAGGPRDTQYFGPGTRLTVL.